This T cell receptor beta chain was found in a study of T cells in Graves' hyperthyroidism and ophthalmopathy. Recently diagnosed hyperthyroidism of less than 2 months' duration affected patients aged 18 to 65. RNA transcripts were the template for amplifying TCR beta CDR3 regions. When the TCR CDR3 underwent first-round RT-PCR, the HTBI primer set was used. TCRdb reprocessed the multiplex PCR reads with MiXCR, giving one entry per CDR3 protein. The repertoire holds approximately 560,000 distinct CDR3 sequences, with 46% as singletons. V lost 5 bases and J 6 bases, leaving 17 bases between the germline ends. Germline CDR1 MGHRA, CDR2 YSYEKL. The CDR3 covers 14 residues.

This sequence joins TRBV4-1 and TRBJ2-7; possibly TRBD2 for D (5 bases). The TCR originated in a woman under 30 with Graves' hyperthyroidism. Sequenced: peripheral blood or thyroid tissue (not recorded which). The CDR3 spells CASSREGKVVEQYF. As DNA, the CDR3 is TGCGCCAGCAGCAGAGAGGGAAAGGTGGTCGAGCAGTACTTC.